Listed here are 14 T cell receptor beta chains from one sample, sequenced in a study of shared clonotypes between healthy human individuals (dated by TCRdb to the early 2020s). CD8 naive samples consisted of CD45RO-negative cells that were positively selected for CCR7, yielding a CD45RA+CCR7+ population without TemRA cells. Libraries were built with the immunoSEQ multiplex PCR assay. Not all clones reach the TCRdb copy of this immuneACCESS table, which keeps in-frame sequences only. Checked studies attribute under half of the gap to unresolved V genes and leave the rest unexplained. The sample table lists about 820,000 clones, around 93% of them with a count of one. The ten top clones hold less than 25% of the sample. Sequencing was carried out using naive CD8+ T cells sorted from blood. The meaning of the sample's cell subset or site label: CD45RA+CCR7+. These receptors were taken from a man aged 25 to 40 in good health.

The V call is TRBV29-1, the J call TRBJ1-2, with D maybe TRBD1 (5 bases). CDR1 and CDR2 from the germline V gene are SQVTM and ANQGSEA. The CDR3 extends over 16 amino acids. The V end was cut by 2 bases, the J end by 5 bases, with 21 bases between. The CDR3 region is CSVEIWARRGGYGYTF. DNA of the CDR3: TGCAGCGTTGAAATTTGGGCTCGGAGGGGCGGGTATGGCTACACCTTC.

In its sample, this clone was seen once. V and J are TRBV29-1 and TRBJ2-5; D ambiguous. Germline CDR1 and CDR2: SQVTM and ANQGSEA. V shed 2 bases and J shed 4 bases, with 14 bases lying between them. The CDR3 runs 14 residues. The CDR3 DNA reads as TGCAGCGTTGAACCTCTCCAGCTACCAGAGACCCAGTACTTC. This sequence encodes CSVEPLQLPETQYF.

The V call is TRBV7-9, the J call TRBJ2-1, with no clear D. There are 16 residues in the CDR3. CDR1 SEHNR and CDR2 FQNEAQ come from the germline V gene (reference sequence). V lost 1 base and J lost 3, with 13 bases in between. The CDR3 DNA follows: TGTGCCAGCAGCTTAGTATCTAACCAACACTACAATGAGCAGTTCTTC. It encodes CASSLVSNQHYNEQFF.

V usage is TRBV27 and J usage is TRBJ2-1; 14 nucleotides agree with TRBD2. In germline, CDR1 is MNHEY, CDR2 SMNVEV (reference sequence). J was trimmed by 10 bases and V by 7 bases; bases with no gene match: 9. The CDR3 is 15 residues long. CDR3 in DNA: TGTGCCAGCACCCACGGGACTAGCGGGAGTTCGGAGCAGTTCTTC. This gives the protein CASTHGTSGSSEQFF.

The V gene is TRBV19, the J gene TRBJ2-3; D call uncertain. The ends were cut back, 5 bases at V and 0 bases at J, with 9 bases in the middle. Germline V lookup: CDR1 LNHDA, CDR2 SQIVND (reference sequence). The CDR3 has 14 residues. The CDR3 sequence is CASSPKTSTDTQYF. Here the CDR3 DNA reads TGTGCCAGTAGTCCGAAGACTAGCACAGATACGCAGTATTTT.

In this sample, this clone turned up once. The genes are TRBV29-1 and TRBJ2-7; no clear D. V lost 1 base to trimming and J lost 2 bases, with 3 bases between them. The germline V gene encodes CDR1 SQVTM and CDR2 ANQGSEA. The CDR3 runs to 11 residues. The CDR3 nucleotides are TGCAGCGTTGAAGGTCCCTACGAGCAGTACTTC. The encoded protein is CSVEGPYEQYF.

The gene calls are TRBV25-1 and TRBJ2-1; 7 bases line up with TRBD2. Germline V gene sequence: CDR1 MGHDK, CDR2 SYGVNS. CDR3 length: 15 residues. V gave up 0 bases and J gave up 7 bases; unmatched junction bases: 6. Here the CDR3 reads CASSEYGGSENEQFF. DNA for the CDR3: TGTGCCAGCAGTGAATATGGCGGGAGTGAGAATGAGCAGTTCTTC.

This clone was observed a few times. The chain uses TRBV11-3 and TRBJ2-1; TRBD2 agrees at 8 bases. Per the germline V gene, CDR1 is SGHNT and CDR2 is YENEEA. V dropped 6 bases and J dropped 6; count of bases not matched to a gene: 10. This CDR3 is 15 amino acids long. CDR3 sequence (DNA): TGTGCCAGCAGTTCCGGGACTAGTAGTGGCAATGAGCAGTTCTTC. Its protein product is CASSSGTSSGNEQFF.

This chain uses TRBV15 with TRBJ2-1; 12 bases align to TRBD2. Per the germline V gene, CDR1 is LNHNV and CDR2 is YYDKDF (reference sequence). V gave up 3 bases and J gave up 5 bases; unmatched junction bases: 8. The CDR3 covers 17 residues. The CDR3 protein is CATSRHTGLAGNNEQFF. The CDR3 region has the DNA TGTGCCACCAGCAGGCATACCGGACTAGCGGGGAACAATGAGCAGTTCTTC.

In DNA form, the CDR3 reads TGTGCCAGCAGCGTAGGACAGGGGGCGGACTATGGCTACACCTTC. Translation: CASSVGQGADYGYTF. V and J are TRBV9 and TRBJ1-2; 10 bases are a match to TRBD1. The V gene's germline CDR1 is SGDLS and CDR2 YYNGEE. The V and J ends lost 0 bases and 3 bases, in that order; junction bases with no gene match: 2. This CDR3 has 15 amino acids.

Only one count was recorded for this clone. The chain couples TRBV27 to TRBJ2-1; the D is unclear. This CDR3 comprises 14 residues. Per germline, CDR1 MNHEY and CDR2 SMNVEV (reference sequence). Deletions cut 5 bases from V and 4 bases from J, with 12 bases between. The CDR3: CASSTRMPYNEQFF. The CDR3 coding sequence is TGTGCCAGCAGTACCCGGATGCCGTACAATGAGCAGTTCTTC.

The genes are TRBV27 and TRBJ2-3; D may be TRBD2 (7 bases). The germline V gene encodes CDR1 MNHEY and CDR2 SMNVEV (reference sequence). This CDR3 has 15 residues. V was clipped by 8 bases and J by 0 bases, with 15 bases between them. The CDR3 region has the DNA TGTGCCAGCCTGGGGGGCGGGAGCAGCACAGATACGCAGTATTTT. Protein sequence: CASLGGGSSTDTQYF.

The chain employs TRBV5-4 and TRBJ2-1, with D perhaps being TRBD1 or TRBD2 (5 bases each). CDR1 SGHNT and CDR2 YYREEE come from the germline V gene (reference sequence). Trimming shortened V by 3 bases and J by 6 bases, and 13 bases separated the two germline ends. This CDR3 region has 14 residues. The CDR3 sequence: CASSSSTGPNEQFF. Written as DNA, the CDR3 is TGTGCCAGCAGCTCAAGTACGGGGCCCAATGAGCAGTTCTTC.

The chain carries TRBV6-1 and TRBJ2-7; D not certain. Looked up from germline, CDR1 is MNHNS and CDR2 is SASEGT. The CDR3 loop spans 12 amino acids. V was shortened by 8 bases and J by 5 bases, with 13 bases between the two germline ends. The CDR3 is CASVASRNEQYF. The CDR3 nucleotides read TGTGCCAGCGTTGCCTCCCGCAACGAGCAGTACTTC.